These 5 T cell receptor beta chains share one sample of origin, sequenced in a study of shared clonotypes between healthy human individuals. Naive-designated CD8 cells lacked CD45RO, were positively enriched for CCR7, and omitted terminally differentiated effector memory CD45RA+ cells. The repertoire was sequenced with immunoSEQ multiplex PCR; TCRdb's copy has only in-frame clones and lacks some. The sample lists roughly 2.1 million clones; roughly 91% were seen once. The source material was naive CD8+ T cells from PBMCs. These receptors all stem from a man aged 18 to 30 in good health. Some clones in this sample may be carry-over from other donors' samples.

About this clone: This sample also contains other DNA sequences that code for the same CDR3. The chain is built from TRBV6-1 and TRBJ2-7, with D possibly matching TRBD1 (6 bases). V was shortened by 4 bases and J by 1 base, with 8 bases between the two germline ends. The germline gives CDR1 MNHNS, CDR2 SASEGT. CDR3 size: 13 residues. The CDR3 coding sequence is TGTGCCAGCAGTGCTACAGGGTCCTACGAGCAGTACTTC. As protein: CASSATGSYEQYF.

V gene TRBV6-1 combines with J gene TRBJ2-7, with TRBD1 matching over 8 bases. The V segment lost 3 bases and the J segment 3 bases; nucleotides outside the gene matches: 4. The length of the CDR3 is 14 residues. Germline CDR1 is MNHNS and CDR2 is SASEGT. The DNA for the CDR3 is TGTGCCAGCAGTGATGGACAGGGCCTCTACGAGCAGTACTTC. Protein sequence: CASSDGQGLYEQYF.

V usage is TRBV7-2 and J usage is TRBJ2-1; TRBD1 is a possible D gene (6 bases). V dropped 0 bases and J dropped 4 bases, with 13 bases sitting between them. The CDR3 has 16 amino acids. The germline CDR1 and CDR2 sequences are SGHTA and FQGNSA. The chain's CDR3 is CASSLAEGVIYNEQFF. The CDR3 DNA reads TGTGCCAGCAGCTTAGCCGAGGGGGTTATTTACAATGAGCAGTTCTTC. Using reference TRBV7-2 and TRBJ2-1 for the parts outside the CDR3, the full variable domain is GAGVSQSPSNKVTEKGKDVELRCDPISGHTALYWYRQSLGQGLEFLIYFQGNSAPDKSGLPSDRFSAERTGGSVSTLTIQRTQQEDSAVYLCASSLAEGVIYNEQFFGPGTRLTVL.

The rearrangement uses TRBV28 and TRBJ1-5, with TRBD1 identical over 7 bases. The CDR3 contains 18 residues. Looked up from germline, CDR1 is MDHEN and CDR2 is SYDVKM. V was clipped by 4 bases and J by 0 bases; unmatched bases: 12. CDR3 sequence: CASSSLPRQGYSNQPQHF. The CDR3 DNA reads TGTGCCAGCAGTTCGCTCCCCCGACAGGGATATAGCAATCAGCCCCAGCATTTT.

Notes on this clone: The same CDR3 also results from other DNA sequences found in this sample. V is TRBV15 and J is TRBJ1-5; D gene unclear. The germline CDR1 and CDR2 sequences are LNHNV and YYDKDF (reference sequence). The CDR3 has 14 residues. V lost 1 base and J lost 0, with 4 bases in between. The CDR3 DNA sequence: TGTGCCACCAGCAGAGTGGATAGCAATCAGCCCCAGCATTTT. Translation: CATSRVDSNQPQHF.